The clone carrying this T cell receptor beta chain was seen only a few times. What it recognizes is unknown. In TCRdb, the 5' RACE reads were re-called with MiXCR into one record per CDR3 protein. The sample records some 290,000 distinct CDR3 sequences, about 10% being singletons. This CDR3 spans 16 amino acids. The germline gives CDR1 SGHTA, CDR2 FQGNSA. V gave up 1 base and J gave up 1 base; unmatched junction bases: 6. The data were obtained in a study of T cells after yellow fever vaccination. Overall study context: The authors prepared low-cell-number fractions using SMART-Seq v4 Ultra Low Input.

Notes on the study in general: One caveat is that FACS-sorted repertoires could contain abundant clonotypes contaminating from the bulk population. Peak timing came faster in the weaker secondary response, day 5 versus 15. Clonotypes appearing in both CD4 and CD8 compartments existed, and their share was small.

The source is a man aged 18 to 30 who received the YFV17D yellow fever vaccine. V is TRBV7-2 and J is TRBJ2-5, with TRBD2 identical over 7 bases. Sequenced here: CD4+ T cells sorted from PBMCs, sampled 45 days after the yellow fever booster vaccination. The CDR3 loop reads CASSLGNRGVQETQYF. CDR3 DNA: TGTGCCAGCAGCTTAGGGAATCGGGGGGTCCAAGAGACCCAGTACTTC.